The following is a T cell receptor (beta chain) sequence with its context. TCRdb's table, derived via immunoSEQ multiplex PCR, lists solely in-frame clones and lacks some. The data hold about 160,000 clones, with more than 70% observed a single time. Each recovered donor of Cohort 3 presented with two negative PCRs, clearance, or symptom resolution. These data are taken from a study of blood T cell repertoires in COVID-19. The receptor was isolated from a man aged 60 to 69 who had recovered from COVID-19. The sample comprised PBMCs or T cells enriched from blood (not recorded which).

CDR3 nucleotides: TGTGCCAGCAGTTCCGGGACAGGGACCCAAGAGACCCAGTACTTC. Its protein product is CASSSGTGTQETQYF. J is TRBJ2-5 and V is TRBV28, with 9 positions matching TRBD1. V lost 4 bases to trimming and J lost 1 base; unmatched junction nucleotides: 4. The germline V gene encodes CDR1 MDHEN and CDR2 SYDVKM. The CDR3 length is 15 residues. Full variable domain (remainder filled in from reference TRBV28 and TRBJ2-5): DVKVTQSSRYLVKRTGEKVFLECVQDMDHENMFWYRQDPGLGLRLIYFSYDVKMKEKGDIPEGYSVSREKKERFSLILESASTNQTSMYLCASSSGTGTQETQYFGPGTRLLVL.